The rows below give T cell receptor beta chains drawn from one sample of a study of blood T cell repertoires in COVID-19. Some clones are missing from TCRdb's copy, which holds only in-frame ones; the method was immunoSEQ multiplex PCR. The sample has 150,000 to 200,000 clones; about nine tenths are singletons. The specimen sequenced was peripheral blood. Receptors were obtained from a man aged 55 to 70 with active or convalescent COVID-19. Both conserved end residues are part of each CDR3. The order of the fields is V gene, J gene, clone size, D gene, CDR3 protein, CDR3 DNA. A D gene is named only where the DNA matches it firmly. Clone size, where shown, is once, few, many, or a class for clones that have expanded.

>TRBV18|TRBJ1-2|few|.
CASSPRGTTPSGYGYTF
TGTGCCAGCTCACCAAGGGGGACAACCCCCAGCGGCTATGGCTACACCTTC
>TRBV18|TRBJ2-2|.|.
CASSRPLGELFF
TGTGCCAGCTCACGCCCGCTAGGGGAGCTGTTTTTT
>TRBV6-5|TRBJ1-1|few|TRBD1
CASTVQGELSEAFF
TGTGCCAGCACTGTACAGGGGGAACTATCTGAAGCTTTCTTT
>TRBV19|TRBJ2-1|.|TRBD2
CASTPRGEYNEQFF
TGTGCCAGTACCCCGCGGGGGGAGTACAATGAGCAGTTCTTC
>TRBV28|TRBJ1-3|.|.
CASSLRVLGNTIYF
TGTGCCAGCAGTTTGAGGGTACTAGGAAACACCATATATTTT
>TRBV5-6|TRBJ1-1|.|.
CASRTSARSTEAFF
TGTGCCAGCAGAACGTCCGCGCGGAGCACTGAAGCTTTCTTT
>TRBV27|TRBJ2-5|.|.
CASSFNGETQYF
TGTGCCAGCAGTTTTAACGGAGAGACCCAGTACTTC
>TRBV6-5|TRBJ2-7|.|TRBD1
CASSYSSRGSGYEQYF
TGTGCCAGCAGTTACTCGAGCAGGGGGTCAGGGTACGAGCAGTACTTC
>TRBV12-3/TRBV12-4|TRBJ2-7|once|TRBD2
CASSPGLADEQYF
TGTGCCAGCAGCCCGGGACTAGCGGACGAGCAGTACTTC
>TRBV5-4|TRBJ2-1|.|.
CASRPVTASSYNEQFF
TGTGCCAGCAGGCCCGTAACGGCTAGCTCCTACAATGAGCAGTTCTTC
>TRBV10-3|TRBJ2-7|.|TRBD2
CAISYRGLANEQYF
TGTGCCATCAGTTACCGGGGACTAGCCAACGAGCAGTACTTC
>TRBV5-1|TRBJ2-3|.|.
CASNTRPQTSTDTQYF
TGCGCCAGCAATACTCGACCGCAGACTAGCACAGATACGCAGTATTTT
>TRBV5-1|TRBJ2-6|.|.
CASSLMLSGGGSGANVLTF
TGCGCCAGCAGCTTGATGTTGTCCGGTGGTGGTTCTGGGGCCAACGTCCTGACTTTC
>TRBV19|TRBJ2-7|.|TRBD2
CASSRGRAEQYF
TGTGCCAGTAGTCGCGGGAGGGCCGAGCAGTACTTC
>TRBV19|TRBJ2-1|.|.
CASSIGTGKGQQFF
TGTGCCAGTAGTATAGGAACAGGGAAAGGGCAGCAGTTCTTC
>TRBV7-2|TRBJ1-1|.|.
CASSLTRASTEAFF
TGTGCCAGCAGCTTAACCAGGGCCTCCACTGAAGCTTTCTTT
>TRBV19|TRBJ1-4|.|TRBD1
CASSPRTGGQEKLFF
TGTGCCAGTAGTCCCCGGACAGGGGGGCAGGAAAAACTGTTTTTT
>TRBV9|TRBJ2-7|.|TRBD1
CASSVQGAGYEQYF
TGTGCCAGCAGCGTACAGGGGGCGGGCTACGAGCAGTACTTC
>TRBV18|TRBJ1-1|.|.
CASSPGQGYTEAFF
TGTGCCAGCTCACCGGGGCAAGGTTACACTGAAGCTTTCTTT
>TRBV9|TRBJ1-2|.|TRBD1
CASRHDRGSGYTF
TGTGCCAGCAGACACGACAGGGGGTCTGGCTACACCTTC
>TRBV11-3|TRBJ1-5|.|TRBD1
CASRPGTGGAYGNQPQHF
TGTGCCAGCAGACCCGGGACAGGGGGCGCCTATGGCAATCAGCCCCAGCATTTT
>TRBV11-2|TRBJ2-1|.|TRBD1
CASSLQGSSYNEQFF
TGTGCCAGCAGTCTACAGGGGAGCTCCTACAATGAGCAGTTCTTC
>TRBV11-2|TRBJ2-7|.|.
CASSLGDSRPGYF
TGTGCCAGCAGCTTAGGTGACAGCCGCCCGGGTTACTTC
>TRBV15|TRBJ1-2|.|.
CATSRDRIQVTRYGYTF
TGTGCCACCAGCAGAGACCGAATACAAGTTACCCGTTATGGCTACACCTTC
>TRBV4-2|TRBJ2-7|.|TRBD2
CASSQARAGELGYEQYF
TGTGCCAGCAGCCAGGCCCGCGCGGGAGAGCTTGGGTACGAGCAGTACTTC
>TRBV5-1|TRBJ2-1|.|TRBD2
CASSFTSGSDSYNEQFF
TGCGCCAGCAGCTTCACTAGCGGGTCCGACTCCTACAATGAGCAGTTCTTC
>TRBV7-7|TRBJ2-5|.|TRBD2
CASSPAGLAGGETQYF
TGTGCCAGCAGCCCAGCGGGACTAGCGGGGGGAGAGACCCAGTACTTC
>TRBV7-9|TRBJ1-6|.|TRBD1
CASSLRDRTSSYNSPLHF
TGTGCCAGCAGCTTACGGGACAGGACAAGCTCCTATAATTCACCCCTCCACTTT
>TRBV2|TRBJ1-5|.|.
CASSEALGGYQPQHF
TGTGCCAGCAGTGAAGCGCTTGGGGGCTATCAGCCCCAGCATTTT
>TRBV3-1/TRBV3-2|TRBJ1-1|.|.
CASSQGGAEAFF
TGTGCCAGCAGCCAAGGGGGGGCTGAAGCTTTCTTT
>TRBV6-1|TRBJ1-5|.|.
CASSESHGVIKPQHF
TGTGCCAGCAGTGAAAGTCACGGAGTTATTAAGCCCCAGCATTTT
>TRBV19|TRBJ1-2|.|.
CASSIGLSYGYTF
TGTGCCAGTAGTATCGGACTGAGCTATGGCTACACCTTC
>TRBV12-3/TRBV12-4|TRBJ1-1|.|.
CASSFMSTEAFF
TGTGCCAGCAGTTTTATGTCGACTGAAGCTTTCTTT
>TRBV5-1|TRBJ1-1|.|TRBD1
CASSLLLAGGQRTEAFF
TGCGCCAGCAGCTTGCTTTTGGCAGGGGGCCAGAGGACTGAAGCTTTCTTT
>TRBV7-2|TRBJ1-2|.|.
CASSLVEGTNYGYTF
TGTGCCAGCAGCTTAGTAGAGGGAACCAACTATGGCTACACCTTC
>TRBV5-1|TRBJ1-4|.|TRBD1
CASSLARGTTNEKLFF
TGCGCCAGCAGCTTGGCCAGGGGGACAACTAATGAAAAACTGTTTTTT
>TRBV28|TRBJ2-1|.|TRBD2
CASRTRHGLATANEQFF
TGTGCCAGCAGGACTAGACATGGACTAGCGACCGCGAATGAGCAGTTCTTC
>TRBV6-5|TRBJ2-7|.|.
CASRDARQSSYEQYF
TGTGCCAGCAGAGACGCCAGACAGTCCTCCTACGAGCAGTACTTC